This TCR beta chain was captured by sequencing in a study of blood T cell repertoires in COVID-19. Data came from immunoSEQ multiplex PCR; TCRdb stores just in-frame clones and leaves some out. This table holds roughly 30,000 clones, more than 75% found once. V lost 5 bases, J lost 6 bases, and 28 bases lay in between. The CDR3 covers 19 residues. Germline V gene data show CDR1 as MNHEY and CDR2 as SMNVEV (reference sequence). This TCR was sampled from a human donor in a cohort sampled during active COVID-19. The donor label of this sample is uncertain. Sequenced sample: peripheral blood. V gene TRBV27 combines with J gene TRBJ2-2; possibly TRBD1 for D (6 bases). CDR3 residues: CASSRSFLGQKGQAGELFF. The CDR3 nucleotides read TGTGCCAGCAGTCGATCGTTTTTAGGACAGAAGGGCCAGGCCGGGGAGCTGTTTTTT.